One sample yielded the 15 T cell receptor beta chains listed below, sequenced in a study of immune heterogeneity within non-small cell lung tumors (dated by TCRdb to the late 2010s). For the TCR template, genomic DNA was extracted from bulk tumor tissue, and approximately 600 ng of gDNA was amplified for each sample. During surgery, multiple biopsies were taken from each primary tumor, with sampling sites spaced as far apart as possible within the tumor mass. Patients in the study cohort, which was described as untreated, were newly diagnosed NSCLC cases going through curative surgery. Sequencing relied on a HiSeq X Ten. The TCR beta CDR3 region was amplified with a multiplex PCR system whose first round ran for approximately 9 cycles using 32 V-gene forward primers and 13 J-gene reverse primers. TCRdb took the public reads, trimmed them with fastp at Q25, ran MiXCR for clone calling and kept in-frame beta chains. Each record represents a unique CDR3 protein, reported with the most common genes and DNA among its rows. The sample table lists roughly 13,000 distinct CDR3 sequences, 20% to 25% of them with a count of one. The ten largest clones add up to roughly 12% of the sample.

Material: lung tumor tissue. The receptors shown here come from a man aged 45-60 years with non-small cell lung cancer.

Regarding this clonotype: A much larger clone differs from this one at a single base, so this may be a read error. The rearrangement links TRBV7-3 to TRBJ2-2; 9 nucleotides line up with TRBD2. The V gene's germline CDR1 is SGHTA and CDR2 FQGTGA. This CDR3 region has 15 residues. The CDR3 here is CASSLLAGSPGELVF. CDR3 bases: TGTGCCAGCAGCTTACTAGCGGGAAGTCCCGGGGAGCTGGTTTTT.

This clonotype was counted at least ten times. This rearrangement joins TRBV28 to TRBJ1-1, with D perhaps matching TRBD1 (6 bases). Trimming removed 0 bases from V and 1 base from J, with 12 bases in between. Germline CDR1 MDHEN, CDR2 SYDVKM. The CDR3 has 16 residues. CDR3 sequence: CASSLWAGARNTEAFF. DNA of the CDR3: TGTGCCAGCAGTTTATGGGCGGGGGCCCGGAACACTGAAGCTTTCTTT.

CDR3 amino acids: CASRGVSSPLHF. The CDR3 DNA reads as TGTGCCAGCAGGGGTGTCAGTTCACCCCTCCACTTT. The V call is TRBV28, the J call TRBJ1-6; D gene unclear. The CDR3 is 12 amino acids. V was clipped by 6 bases and J by 9 bases, with 9 bases between them. Germline-derived CDR1 and CDR2 are MDHEN and SYDVKM. The variable domain in full, with the rest retrieved from reference TRBV28 and TRBJ1-6, is DVKVTQSSRYLVKRTGEKVFLECVQDMDHENMFWYRQDPGLGLRLIYFSYDVKMKEKGDIPEGYSVSREKKERFSLILESASTNQTSMYLCASRGVSSPLHFGNGTRLTVT.

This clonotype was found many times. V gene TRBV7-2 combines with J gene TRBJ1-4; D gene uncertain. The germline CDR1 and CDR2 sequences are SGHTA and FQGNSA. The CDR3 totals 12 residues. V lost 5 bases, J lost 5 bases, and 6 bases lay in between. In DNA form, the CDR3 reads TGTGCCAGCAGCGACTTCAATGAAAAACTGTTTTTT. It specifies CASSDFNEKLFF.

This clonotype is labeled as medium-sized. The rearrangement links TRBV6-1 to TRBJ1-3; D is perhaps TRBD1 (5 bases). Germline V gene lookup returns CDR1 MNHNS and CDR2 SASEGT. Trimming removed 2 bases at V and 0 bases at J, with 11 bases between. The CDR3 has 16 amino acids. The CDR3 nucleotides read TGTGCCAGCAGTGAAAGGGGCGGCCTCTCTGGAAACACCATATATTTT. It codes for CASSERGGLSGNTIYF.

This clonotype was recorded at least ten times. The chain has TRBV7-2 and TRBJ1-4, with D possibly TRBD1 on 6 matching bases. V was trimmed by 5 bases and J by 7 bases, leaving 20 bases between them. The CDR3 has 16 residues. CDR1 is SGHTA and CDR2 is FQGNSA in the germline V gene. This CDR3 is CASSPSPGGRGEKLFF. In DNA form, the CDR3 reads TGTGCCAGCAGCCCATCCCCGGGGGGGCGAGGTGAAAAACTGTTTTTT.

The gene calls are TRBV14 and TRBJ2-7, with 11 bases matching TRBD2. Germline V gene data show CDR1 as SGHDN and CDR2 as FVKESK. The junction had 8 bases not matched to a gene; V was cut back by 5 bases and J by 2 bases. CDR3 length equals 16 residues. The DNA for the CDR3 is TGTGCCAGCAGCAAGCGGGGACTAGCGGCAGCCTACGAGCAGTACTTC. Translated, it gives CASSKRGLAAAYEQYF.

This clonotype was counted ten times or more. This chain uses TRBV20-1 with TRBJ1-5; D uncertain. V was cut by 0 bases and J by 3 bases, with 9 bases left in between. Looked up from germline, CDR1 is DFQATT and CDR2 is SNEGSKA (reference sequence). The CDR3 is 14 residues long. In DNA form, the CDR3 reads TGCAGTGCTAGAGATAACAGCTACAATCAGCCCCAGCATTTT. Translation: CSARDNSYNQPQHF.

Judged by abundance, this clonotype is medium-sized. The CDR3 region is CASSSGTDEAFF. Written as DNA, the CDR3 is TGTGCCAGCAGTTCCGGGACAGATGAAGCTTTCTTT. The rearrangement joins TRBV2 to TRBJ1-1; 7 bases line up with TRBD1. This CDR3 has 12 amino acids. The ends lost 5 bases at V and 7 bases at J; junction bases unmatched: 4. CDR1 is SNHLY and CDR2 is FYNNEI in the germline V gene.

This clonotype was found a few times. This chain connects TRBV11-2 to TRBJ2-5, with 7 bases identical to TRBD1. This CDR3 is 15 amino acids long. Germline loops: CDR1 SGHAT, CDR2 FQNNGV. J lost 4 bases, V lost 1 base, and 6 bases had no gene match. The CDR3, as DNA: TGTGCCAGCAGCTTAGGTGGGGCAGGGGGAGAGACCCAGTACTTC. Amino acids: CASSLGGAGGETQYF.

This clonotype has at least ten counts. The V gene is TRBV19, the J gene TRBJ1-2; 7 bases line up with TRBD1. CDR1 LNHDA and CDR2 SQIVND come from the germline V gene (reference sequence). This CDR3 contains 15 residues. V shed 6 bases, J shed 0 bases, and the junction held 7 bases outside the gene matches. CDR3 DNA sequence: TGTGCCAGTAGAACCGGACAGGCATCTAACTATGGCTACACCTTC. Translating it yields CASRTGQASNYGYTF.

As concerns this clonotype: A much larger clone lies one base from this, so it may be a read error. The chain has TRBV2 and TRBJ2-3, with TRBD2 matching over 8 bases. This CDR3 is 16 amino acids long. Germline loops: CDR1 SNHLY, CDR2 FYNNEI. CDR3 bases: TGTGCCATCAGTGAAAACCGGGCGGGAGGAACAGATACGCAGTATTTT. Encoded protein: CAISENRAGGTDTQYF.

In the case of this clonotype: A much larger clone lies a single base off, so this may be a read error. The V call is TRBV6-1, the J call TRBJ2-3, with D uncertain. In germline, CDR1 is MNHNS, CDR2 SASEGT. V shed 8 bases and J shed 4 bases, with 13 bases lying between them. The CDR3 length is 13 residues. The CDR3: CASASSISDTQYF. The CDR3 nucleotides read TGTGCCAGCGCTTCCAGTATTTCAGATACGCAGTATTTT.

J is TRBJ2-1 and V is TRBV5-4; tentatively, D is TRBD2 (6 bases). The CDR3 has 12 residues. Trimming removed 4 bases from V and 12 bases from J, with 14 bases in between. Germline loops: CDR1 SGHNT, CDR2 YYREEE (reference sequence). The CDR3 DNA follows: TGTGCCAGCAGCGTGGATCGGACTATGCAGTTCTTC. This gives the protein CASSVDRTMQFF.

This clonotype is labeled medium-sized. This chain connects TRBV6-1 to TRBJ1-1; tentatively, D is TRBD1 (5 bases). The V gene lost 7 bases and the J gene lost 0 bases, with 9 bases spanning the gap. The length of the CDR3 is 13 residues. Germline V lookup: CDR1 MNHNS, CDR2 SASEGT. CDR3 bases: TGTGCCAGCATGGGGCAGGTGAACACTGAAGCTTTCTTT. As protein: CASMGQVNTEAFF.